This is a list of T cell receptor beta chains from one sample in a study of blood T cell repertoires in COVID-19. Profiled with immunoSEQ multiplex PCR; TCRdb holds only in-frame clones, not every one. The sample contains about 95,000 clones, approximately 88% of which appear only once. The sample consisted of peripheral blood. The receptors derive from a woman between 65 and 79 years old with acute or convalescent COVID-19. Each CDR3 is given with its conserved first and last residue. D genes are given only for firm matches. Clone size is given for some rows only: seen once, a few or many times, or a class if the clone is expanded.

j_call v_call cdr3_length clone_size d_call cdr3_nt cdr3_aa
TRBJ2-1 TRBV6-5 13 NA TRBD1 TGTGCCAGCAGGGACACAGGGGTCAATGAGCAGTTCTTC CASRDTGVNEQFF
TRBJ1-2 TRBV27 13 NA NA TGTGCCAGCCGAAACACAGGGTCCTATGGCTACACCTTC CASRNTGSYGYTF
TRBJ1-3 TRBV18 15 once NA TGTGCCAGCTCGATGGACAGCAGCTCTGGAAACACCATATATTTT CASSMDSSSGNTIYF
TRBJ2-5 TRBV18 13 NA NA TGTGCCAGCTCACCGTCAGGACAAGAGACCCAGTACTTC CASSPSGQETQYF
TRBJ1-2 TRBV7-6 14 NA TRBD1 TGTGCCAGCAGCCCACCGGAGGACAGGGTAGGCTACACCTTC CASSPPEDRVGYTF
TRBJ2-5 TRBV2 17 few NA TGTGCCAGCAGTGAGGGATTGCACAGGTTGGGCCAAGAGACCCAGTACTTC CASSEGLHRLGQETQYF
TRBJ2-3 TRBV19 17 once TRBD2 TGTGCTCCCCAGCGACTAGCGGGAGGATTAAGGGCAGATACGCAGTATTTT CAPQRLAGGLRADTQYF
TRBJ2-3 TRBV19 17 NA NA TGTGCCAGTAGCGCCCGGACAATAAGCAATAGCACAGATACGCAGTATTTT CASSARTISNSTDTQYF
TRBJ2-5 TRBV4-2 15 NA TRBD2 TGTGCCAGCAGCCAAGGGCGGGGGGTAGGAGAGACCCAGTACTTC CASSQGRGVGETQYF
TRBJ1-1 TRBV4-1 14 once TRBD1 TGCGCCAGCAGCCATATTGAAGCAGGGGGGAGGGCTTTCTTT CASSHIEAGGRAFF
TRBJ1-6 TRBV6-5 16 NA NA TGTGCCAGCAGTTCTCCCACGAGCTCCTATAATTCACCCCTCCACTTT CASSSPTSSYNSPLHF
TRBJ2-3 TRBV28 15 NA NA TGTGCCAGCAGTTCCCCTTCGCAGGGCACAGATACGCAGTATTTT CASSSPSQGTDTQYF
TRBJ1-6 TRBV15 15 NA TRBD1 TGTGCCACCAGCCGTAGGACAGGGGGGGATTCACCCCTCCACTTT CATSRRTGGDSPLHF
TRBJ2-1 TRBV3-1/TRBV3-2 15 NA TRBD2 TGTGCCAGCAGTCGCGGACTAGTGAGGGGCGATGAGCAGTTCTTC CASSRGLVRGDEQFF
TRBJ1-3 TRBV30 13 NA NA TGTGCCTGGAGTAGACAGATTGGAAACACCATATATTTT CAWSRQIGNTIYF
TRBJ1-5 TRBV6-5 15 NA NA TGTGCCAGCAGTCGGGGGGGTACAGGGCCTCAGCCCCAGCATTTT CASSRGGTGPQPQHF
TRBJ2-7 TRBV6-5 14 NA NA TGTGCCAGCAGCCGTGACCGACTCATCTTCGAGCAGTACTTC CASSRDRLIFEQYF
TRBJ1-2 TRBV19 14 once NA TGTGCCAGTAGAGCGACGGTCTCTATGGATGGCTACACCTTC CASRATVSMDGYTF
TRBJ2-7 TRBV28 12 NA NA TGTGCCAGCAGTCCCTCTAGTAACGAGCAGTACTTC CASSPSSNEQYF
TRBJ1-5 TRBV7-8 14 NA NA TGTGCCAGCAGTTACGACAGTCGGCATCAGCCCCAGCATTTT CASSYDSRHQPQHF